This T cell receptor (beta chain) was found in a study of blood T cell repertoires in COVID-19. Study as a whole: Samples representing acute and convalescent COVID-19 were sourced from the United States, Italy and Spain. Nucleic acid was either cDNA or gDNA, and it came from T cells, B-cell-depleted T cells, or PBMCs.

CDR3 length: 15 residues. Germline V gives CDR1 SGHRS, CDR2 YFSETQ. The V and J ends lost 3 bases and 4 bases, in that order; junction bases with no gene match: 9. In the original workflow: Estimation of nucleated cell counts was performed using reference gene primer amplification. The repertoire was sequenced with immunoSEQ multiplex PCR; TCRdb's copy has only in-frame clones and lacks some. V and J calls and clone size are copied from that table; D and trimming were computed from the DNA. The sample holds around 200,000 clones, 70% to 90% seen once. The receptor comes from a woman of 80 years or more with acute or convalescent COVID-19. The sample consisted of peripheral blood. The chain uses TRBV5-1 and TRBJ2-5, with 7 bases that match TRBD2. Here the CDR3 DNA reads TGCGCCAGCAGCTCGCCCGCCGGCGGGGGAGAGACCCAGTACTTC. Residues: CASSSPAGGGETQYF.